In its sample, the clone carrying this T cell receptor (beta chain) was seen many times. Authors of the study amplified TCR beta CDR3 regions from RNA transcripts. Initially, a first-round RT-PCR of the TCR CDR3 employed the HTBI primer set. One entry per CDR3 protein, called by TCRdb with MiXCR from the multiplex PCR reads. The data show about 560,000 distinct CDR3 sequences, approximately 15% seen once. The data belong to a study of T cells in Graves' hyperthyroidism and ophthalmopathy. The trim removed 3 bases at V and 3 bases at J, leaving 4 bases unmatched. CDR1 MRHNA and CDR2 SNTAGT come from the germline V gene. CDR3 length: 15 residues.

The V call is TRBV6-4, the J call TRBJ2-5; 10 nucleotides match TRBD2. This clonotype was obtained from a woman aged 18-35 years with Graves' hyperthyroidism. Sequenced sample: blood. This CDR3 is CASSELAGAKETQYF. The CDR3, as DNA: TGTGCCAGCAGTGAGCTAGCGGGGGCTAAAGAGACCCAGTACTTC.